This T cell receptor beta chain was captured in a study of blood T cell repertoires in COVID-19. The CDR3 totals 14 residues. CDR1 is MNHNS and CDR2 is SASEGT in the germline V gene. J lost 9 bases, V lost 4 bases, and 10 bases had no gene match. The data were produced by immunoSEQ multiplex PCR, yet TCRdb's version contains in-frame clones alone and is incomplete. The repertoire holds under 85,000 clones, with more than 80% as singletons. The chain carries TRBV6-1 and TRBJ2-7, with TRBD2 matching 9 bases. Sample: peripheral blood. This sequence originates from a man older than 75 with acute or convalescent COVID-19. The CDR3 nucleotides read TGTGCCAGCAGTGTAGCGGGAGCGGGGGAGGGGCAGTACTTC. It codes for CASSVAGAGEGQYF.